This T cell receptor beta chain was recovered during a study of T-cell reconstitution after alpha-beta-depleted transplantation in children (dated by TCRdb to the mid-2010s). About the study as a whole: T-cell immune reconstitution after TCRalphabeta/CD19-depleted allogeneic hematopoietic cell transplantation in children was quantitatively tracked in the study by means of TCR repertoire profiling.

The method was PCR. The sample was run on an Illumina HiSeq 2500. Molecular barcoding was employed in the preparation of TCR libraries, with unique molecular identifiers being used to normalize TCRbeta repertoire quantification. In TCRdb, the public reads were trimmed at Q25 with fastp and aligned with MiXCR, with productive beta chains retained. When rows share a CDR3 protein, they turn into one entry using the most common DNA and genes. The sample table records 550,000 to 600,000 distinct CDR3 sequences; around 23% of these occur just once. The ten top clones hold less than 15% of the sample. Its CDR3 holds 15 amino acids, cysteine through phenylalanine. Here the CDR3 DNA is all that survives: 45 bases in frame from base 1. As encoded in the germline V gene, CDR1 is SGHRS while CDR2 is YFSETQ. Germline trimming amounts to 5 bases on V and 7 bases on J, with 11 as the count of junction bases outside the gene matches.

As to this clonotype: The antigen this receptor binds is unknown. No base quality values were provided; no much bigger clone lies one nucleotide off.

General study outcomes and caveats: Over subsequent months, a decline in hyperexpanded clone frequencies was noted, and after one year, T-cell counts and TCRbeta diversity were mostly ascribed to newly produced T cells. The apparently early recovery of alphabetaT-cell counts about two months after transplant reportedly depended on only several hundred rapidly expanded clones that came from non-depleted graft cells. In some patients, the high TCRbeta diversity seen at day 60 was put down to recipient T cells and intrathymic progenitors that had survived conditioning.

Sample treatment or condition, as interpreted from the label and publication: allogeneic hematopoietic cell transplantation with graft depleted of TCRalphabeta T cells and CD19 B cells. TCRalphabeta/CD19-depleted allogeneic hematopoietic cell grafts were given to the transplant recipients, all of whom were children. This chain joins TRBV5-1 to TRBJ2-1; 8 of the junction bases match TRBD2. The TCR was taken from a boy in the first two years of life who had a stem cell transplant for acute myeloid leukemia, so the T cells may come from the graft donor. Source: PBMCs, mostly from graft donor cells, taken 360 days after TCRalphabeta/CD19-depleted stem cell transplant. The nucleotides read TGCGCCAGCAGGCCCTTAGCGGGGATTTCGAATGAGCAGTTCTTC. Translated, it gives CASRPLAGISNEQFF.